This is a list of T cell receptor beta chains from one sample in a study of blood T cell repertoires in COVID-19. Sequencing used immunoSEQ multiplex PCR; TCRdb keeps in-frame clones, though not all of them. The sample consists of 300,000 to 350,000 clones, 88% of them appearing once. Sequencing used PBMCs or T cells enriched from blood (not recorded which). Receptors originate from a woman in her 30s who had been exposed to COVID-19. CDR3s include the opening cysteine and the closing phenylalanine or tryptophan. D genes are given only for firm matches. Rows give clone size only sometimes, using once, few, many, or a class for an expanded clone.

v_gene	abundance	j_gene	d_gene	CDR3aa	CDR3nt
TRBV2	-	TRBJ1-4	TRBD1	CASNPDRGGEKLFF	TGTGCCAGCAACCCGGACAGGGGTGGTGAAAAACTGTTTTTT
TRBV5-1	once	TRBJ1-1	TRBD1	CASRPKTGGHTEAFF	TGCGCCAGCAGACCCAAAACAGGGGGCCACACTGAAGCTTTCTTT
TRBV25-1	once	TRBJ1-6	-	CASSELGGGGYNSPLHF	TGTGCCAGCAGTGAATTGGGCGGTGGAGGCTATAATTCACCCCTCCACTTT
TRBV2	-	TRBJ1-5	-	CASSGDYSNQPQHF	TGTGCCAGCAGTGGGGACTATAGCAATCAGCCCCAGCATTTT
TRBV27	-	TRBJ2-1	TRBD2	CASSLWGRAYNEQFF	TGTGCCAGCAGTTTGTGGGGGAGGGCTTACAATGAGCAGTTCTTC
TRBV16	-	TRBJ2-3	-	CASSEESVVERADTQYF	TGTGCCAGCAGCGAAGAGTCGGTTGTTGAACGGGCAGATACGCAGTATTTT
TRBV18	once	TRBJ2-3	TRBD2	CASSPELAGKDTQYF	TGTGCCAGCTCACCAGAATTAGCGGGAAAGGATACGCAGTATTTT
TRBV27	-	TRBJ2-1	TRBD1	CASAHGWTGVSYKSYNEQFF	TGTGCCAGCGCTCACGGTTGGACAGGGGTATCCTATAAATCCTACAATGAGCAGTTCTTC
TRBV19	once	TRBJ2-7	TRBD2	CATQRESYEQYF	TGTGCCACCCAGCGGGAGTCGTACGAGCAGTACTTC
TRBV9	-	TRBJ2-2	-	CASSVGRTGELFF	TGTGCCAGCAGCGTAGGCCGGACCGGGGAGCTGTTTTTT
TRBV9	-	TRBJ2-1	-	CASRADSNEQFF	TGTGCCAGCAGAGCAGACTCCAATGAGCAGTTCTTC
TRBV6-5	-	TRBJ1-4	-	CASSYEAGATNEKLFF	TGTGCCAGCAGTTACGAAGCCGGGGCAACTAATGAAAAACTGTTTTTT
TRBV5-5	-	TRBJ1-2	TRBD1	CASSPGQGWYGYTF	TGTGCCAGCAGCCCGGGACAGGGTTGGTATGGCTACACCTTC
TRBV6-5	-	TRBJ1-2	TRBD1	CASWEQGYYGYTF	TGTGCCAGCTGGGAACAGGGGTACTATGGCTACACCTTC
TRBV19	-	TRBJ1-4	-	CASSVQGKGEKLFF	TGTGCCAGTAGTGTACAGGGAAAAGGAGAAAAACTGTTTTTT
TRBV10-3	-	TRBJ2-7	TRBD2	CAISTWTSGSYEQYF	TGTGCCATCAGTACTTGGACTAGCGGTTCCTACGAGCAGTACTTC
TRBV28	-	TRBJ1-1	-	CASSGRVSFWAIEAFF	TGTGCCAGCAGTGGCAGGGTCTCGTTTTGGGCGATTGAAGCTTTCTTT
TRBV7-2	-	TRBJ2-1	-	CASSLVVAQGNEQFF	TGTGCCAGCAGCTTAGTAGTAGCCCAGGGGAATGAGCAGTTCTTC
TRBV29-1	-	TRBJ2-3	TRBD2	CSVNKAGGPVDTQYF	TGCAGCGTGAACAAAGCGGGAGGGCCAGTAGATACGCAGTATTTT
TRBV10-1	-	TRBJ2-3	-	CASSELEVPDTQYF	TGCGCCAGCAGTGAGCTCGAGGTCCCAGATACGCAGTATTTT
TRBV7-6	-	TRBJ2-1	-	CASTRRWDNRFLYNEQFF	TGTGCCAGCACCAGACGCTGGGACAACCGATTCCTTTACAATGAGCAGTTCTTC
TRBV5-1	-	TRBJ1-2	-	CASSNSDTNYGYTF	TGCGCCAGCAGCAACTCGGACACTAACTATGGCTACACCTTC
TRBV19	once	TRBJ1-3	-	CASSYDRSSGNTIYF	TGTGCCAGTAGTTACGACCGGAGCTCTGGAAACACCATATATTTT
TRBV5-1	-	TRBJ1-3	TRBD1	CASSSGQMSSGNTIYF	TGCGCCAGCAGCTCGGGACAGATGAGCTCTGGAAACACCATATATTTT
TRBV15	few	TRBJ1-2	TRBD1	CATSGSGTGESYGYTF	TGTGCCACCAGCGGGTCCGGGACAGGGGAATCGTATGGCTACACCTTC
TRBV12-3/TRBV12-4	-	TRBJ1-2	-	CASTSGSYGYTF	TGTGCCAGCACCTCCGGGAGCTATGGCTACACCTTC
TRBV6-5	-	TRBJ1-2	TRBD1	CASSIKGATGYTF	TGTGCCAGCAGTATTAAGGGGGCAACTGGCTACACCTTC
TRBV9	-	TRBJ2-3	-	CASSPRPQITDTQYF	TGTGCCAGCAGCCCCCGGCCACAGATCACAGATACGCAGTATTTT
TRBV6-5	-	TRBJ2-1	-	CASLPGHPPDEQFF	TGTGCCAGCTTACCGGGACATCCTCCCGATGAGCAGTTCTTC
TRBV5-1	-	TRBJ2-1	TRBD2	CASSLLAGNGEQFF	TGCGCCAGCAGCTTACTAGCGGGAAATGGGGAGCAGTTCTTC
TRBV10-2	-	TRBJ2-5	-	CAVTTGSQETQYF	TGCGCCGTGACAACAGGGTCCCAAGAGACCCAGTACTTC
TRBV19	-	TRBJ1-2	-	CASSIAGRMNGYTF	TGTGCCAGTAGTATAGCCGGGAGGATGAATGGCTACACCTTC